This T cell receptor (beta chain) was observed in a study of T cell clusters in autoimmune cytopenias. Study conclusions and caveats: The T cell clusters came from computational analysis alone and lack functional validation.

This clonotype is medium-sized by frequency. What it recognizes is unknown. From germline, CDR1 is SGHAT and CDR2 FQDESV (reference sequence). The CDR3 extends over 12 amino acids. Multiplex touch-down PCR amplified TRB using TRB-A and TRB-B pools in one tube. After re-calling the multiplex PCR reads, TCRdb lists one entry per CDR3 protein, DNA absent. Its table lists a few thousand distinct CDR3 sequences. TRB was amplified from about 250 ng of peripheral blood genomic DNA per sample. The same data also contributed to another study, on T cell repertoires in aging, cancer and after chemotherapy. In that study: Six age groups, ranging from 30 or younger to 70 or older, included the donors. Age-matched healthy donors had significantly more diverse, less clonal blood TCR repertoires than untreated cancer patients.

The receptor was isolated from a human donor in good health. The sequencing sample was made of peripheral blood. The chain carries TRBV11-1 and TRBJ2-3. This CDR3 reads CASTASTDTQYF. The full variable domain, its missing parts supplied by reference TRBV11-1 and TRBJ2-3, is EAEVAQSPRYKITEKSQAVAFWCDPISGHATLYWYRQILGQGPELLVQFQDESVVDDSQLPKDRFSAERLKGVDSTLKIQPAELGDSAMYLCASTASTDTQYFGPGTRLTVL.